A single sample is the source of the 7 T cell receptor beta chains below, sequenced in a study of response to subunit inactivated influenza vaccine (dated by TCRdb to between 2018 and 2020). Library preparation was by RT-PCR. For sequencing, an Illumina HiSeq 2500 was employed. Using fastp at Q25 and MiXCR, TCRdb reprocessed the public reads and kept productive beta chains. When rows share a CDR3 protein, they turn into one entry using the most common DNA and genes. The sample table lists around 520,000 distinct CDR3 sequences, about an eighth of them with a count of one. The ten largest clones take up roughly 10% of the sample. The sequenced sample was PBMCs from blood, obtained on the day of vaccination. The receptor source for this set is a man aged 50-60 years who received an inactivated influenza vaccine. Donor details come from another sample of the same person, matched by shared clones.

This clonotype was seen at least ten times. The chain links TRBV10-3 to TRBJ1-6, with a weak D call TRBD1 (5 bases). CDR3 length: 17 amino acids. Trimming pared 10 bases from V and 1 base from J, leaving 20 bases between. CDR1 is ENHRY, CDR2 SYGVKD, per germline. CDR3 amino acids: CATSSGGTRSYNSPLHF. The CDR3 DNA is TGTGCCACTTCAAGCGGGGGGACCAGGTCCTATAATTCACCCCTCCACTTT.

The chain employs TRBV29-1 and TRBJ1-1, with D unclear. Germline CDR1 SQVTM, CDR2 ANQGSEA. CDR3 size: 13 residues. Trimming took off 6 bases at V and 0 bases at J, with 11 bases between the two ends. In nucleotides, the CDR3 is TGCAGCGTAGGAGAAGCGATGAACACTGAAGCTTTCTTT. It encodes CSVGEAMNTEAFF. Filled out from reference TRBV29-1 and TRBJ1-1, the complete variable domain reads SAVISQKPSRDICQRGTSLTIQCQVDSQVTMMFWYRQQPGQSLTLIATANQGSEATYESGFVIDKFPISRPNLTFSTLTVSNMSPEDSSIYLCSVGEAMNTEAFFGQGTRLTVV.

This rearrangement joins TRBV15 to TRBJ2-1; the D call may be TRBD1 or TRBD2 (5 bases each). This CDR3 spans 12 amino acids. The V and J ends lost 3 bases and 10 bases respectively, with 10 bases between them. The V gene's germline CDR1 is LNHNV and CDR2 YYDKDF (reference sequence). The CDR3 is CATSSGTLEQFF. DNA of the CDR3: TGTGCCACCAGCAGCGGGACGCTCGAGCAGTTCTTC.

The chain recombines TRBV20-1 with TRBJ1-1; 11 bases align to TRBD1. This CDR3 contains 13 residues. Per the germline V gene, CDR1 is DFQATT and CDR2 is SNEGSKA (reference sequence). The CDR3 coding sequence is TGCAGCGCGAGGACAGGGGGCACCACTGAAGCTTTCTTT. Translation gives CSARTGGTTEAFF.

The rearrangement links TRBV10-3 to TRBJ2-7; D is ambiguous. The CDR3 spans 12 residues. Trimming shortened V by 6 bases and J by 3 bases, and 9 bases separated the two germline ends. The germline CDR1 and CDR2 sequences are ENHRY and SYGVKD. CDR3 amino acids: CAISSDGYEQYF. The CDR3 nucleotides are TGTGCCATCAGCTCGGACGGCTACGAGCAGTACTTC.

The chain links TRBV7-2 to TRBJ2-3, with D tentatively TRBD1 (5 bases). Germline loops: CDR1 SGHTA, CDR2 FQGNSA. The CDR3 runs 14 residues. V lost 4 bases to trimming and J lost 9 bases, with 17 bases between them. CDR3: CASSSSAGAGTQYF. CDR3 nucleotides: TGTGCCAGCAGCTCCTCAGCTGGGGCTGGCACGCAGTATTTT.

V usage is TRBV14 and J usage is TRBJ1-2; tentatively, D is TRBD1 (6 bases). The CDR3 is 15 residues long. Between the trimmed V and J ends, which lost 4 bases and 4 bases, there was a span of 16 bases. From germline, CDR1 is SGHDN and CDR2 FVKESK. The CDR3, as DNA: TGTGCCAGCAGCCTAAACAGGGCACCGAGCTATGGCTACACCTTC. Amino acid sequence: CASSLNRAPSYGYTF.